The 8 T cell receptor beta chains presented below share a single source sample, sequenced in a study of human T cells and chemical hapten exposure. Time point indicated: healthy volunteer bleed at 2 weeks. Whole blood, unfractionated, served as the material for total RNA extraction. TCRdb ran MiXCR on the RACE reads and lists one entry per CDR3 protein. In the table there are around 130,000 distinct CDR3 sequences, approximately 9% of which are singletons. Sequencing input: whole blood. These receptors were collected from a male donor in good health. Some clones in this sample may be carry-over from other donors' samples.

This clonotype was counted only a few times. The chain carries TRBV7-9 and TRBJ1-2, with a weak D call TRBD1 (5 bases). CDR1 is SEHNR, CDR2 FQNEAQ, per germline (reference sequence). Trimming removed 6 bases at V and 4 bases at J, with 21 bases between. The length of the CDR3 is 16 residues. The CDR3: CASRAQGTVPGYGYTF. CDR3 sequence (DNA): TGTGCCAGCAGGGCTCAAGGGACCGTCCCGGGCTATGGCTACACCTTC.

This clonotype appeared a few times. This chain links TRBV10-3 with TRBJ2-7; TRBD1 agrees at 7 bases. The CDR3 runs to 12 residues. CDR1 ENHRY and CDR2 SYGVKD come from the germline V gene. V was clipped by 2 bases and J by 6 bases; unmatched bases: 1. CDR3 sequence (DNA): TGTGCCATCAGTGAGGACAGGGCCGAGCAGTACTTC. As protein: CAISEDRAEQYF.

This chain uses TRBV7-8 with TRBJ1-1, with 10 bases that match TRBD1. The junction had 12 bases not matched to a gene; V was cut back by 6 bases and J by 2 bases. This CDR3 region has 17 residues. CDR1 is SGHVS and CDR2 is FQNEAQ in the germline V gene. The CDR3 bases are TGTGCCAGCAGTTCGGGACAGGGGCAGATGGAAAACACTGAAGCTTTCTTT. Its protein product is CASSSGQGQMENTEAFF.

This clonotype was found many times. V usage is TRBV29-1 and J usage is TRBJ2-5, with 11 bases that match TRBD2. The germline V gene encodes CDR1 SQVTM and CDR2 ANQGSEA. The CDR3 covers 13 residues. The V segment lost 6 bases and the J segment 3 bases; nucleotides outside the gene matches: 3. The CDR3 DNA reads TGCAGCGTCTTGACTAGCGGGAAAGAGACCCAGTACTTC. Encoded protein: CSVLTSGKETQYF.

V is TRBV10-3 and J is TRBJ2-7; TRBD1 matches 9 bases. The germline V gene has CDR1 ENHRY and CDR2 SYGVKD. The CDR3 has 15 amino acids. V was clipped by 6 bases and J by 0 bases; unmatched bases: 6. CDR3 coding DNA: TGTGCCATCAGCCCAGGGACAGGGCTCTCCTACGAGCAGTACTTC. Protein product: CAISPGTGLSYEQYF.

The J gene is TRBJ1-6, the V gene TRBV27; D unresolved. The CDR3 spans 16 residues. Germline V lookup: CDR1 MNHEY, CDR2 SMNVEV (reference sequence). V was pared by 4 bases and J by 0 bases, with 10 bases between. CDR3 loop: CASSYTRDSYNSPLHF. CDR3 DNA: TGTGCCAGCAGTTATACCCGGGACTCCTATAATTCACCCCTCCACTTT.

The rearrangement uses TRBV7-9 and TRBJ1-4; no clear D gene. Trimming shortened V by 3 bases and J by 8 bases, and 13 bases separated the two germline ends. Germline CDR1 SEHNR, CDR2 FQNEAQ (reference sequence). This CDR3 contains 14 residues. The CDR3: CASSFKGPGEKLFF. CDR3 sequence (DNA): TGTGCCAGCAGCTTCAAGGGCCCGGGGGAAAAACTGTTTTTT.

This chain links TRBV4-3 with TRBJ2-3; TRBD1 might be the D (6 bases). The CDR3 length is 16 residues. V dropped 1 base and J dropped 4 bases, with 15 bases sitting between them. CDR1 is LGHNA and CDR2 is YSLEER in the germline V gene. The CDR3 DNA follows: TGCGCCAGCAGCCAAGTAGGGGTAGACAGGCCAGATACGCAGTATTTT. Translated, it gives CASSQVGVDRPDTQYF.